This T cell receptor (beta chain) originates from a study of CD8+ T cells in alopecia areata. Looking at the study overall: Treated patients were given oral tofacitinib, which was dosed at 5 to 10 mg twice daily. Severity was scored as percentage of affected scalp area in treated patients. Points from the study as a whole: Uncertainty about whether baseline CD8+ expansion is linked to response remains, with one nonresponder. Lesional tissue from the scalp (especially in alopecia totalis/universalis) showed higher clonality than normal scalp.

This clone has only a few counts. Antigen specificity is unknown. Indicated treatment: oral pan-JAK inhibitor, 5-10 mg twice daily. Extraction of RNA preceded its reverse transcription into cDNA, which served as the sequencing template. TCRdb keeps only in-frame clones here, not all; method: immunoSEQ multiplex PCR. The sample holds some 180,000 clones, 51% seen once. Germline V gene sequence: CDR1 LNHNV, CDR2 YYDKDF (reference sequence). The CDR3 has 13 amino acids. Trimming stripped 6 bases from V and 4 bases from J, with 11 bases between. The chain is built from TRBV15 and TRBJ2-3, with D tentatively TRBD1 or TRBD2 (5 bases each). The sequence came from a human donor with alopecia areata. The specimen comprised CD8+ T cells sorted from blood, sampled at week 52, from a patient treated with tofacitinib. CDR3 nucleotide sequence: TGTGCCACCAGTGGGGGATTCCCAGATACGCAGTATTTT. This gives the protein CATSGGFPDTQYF.